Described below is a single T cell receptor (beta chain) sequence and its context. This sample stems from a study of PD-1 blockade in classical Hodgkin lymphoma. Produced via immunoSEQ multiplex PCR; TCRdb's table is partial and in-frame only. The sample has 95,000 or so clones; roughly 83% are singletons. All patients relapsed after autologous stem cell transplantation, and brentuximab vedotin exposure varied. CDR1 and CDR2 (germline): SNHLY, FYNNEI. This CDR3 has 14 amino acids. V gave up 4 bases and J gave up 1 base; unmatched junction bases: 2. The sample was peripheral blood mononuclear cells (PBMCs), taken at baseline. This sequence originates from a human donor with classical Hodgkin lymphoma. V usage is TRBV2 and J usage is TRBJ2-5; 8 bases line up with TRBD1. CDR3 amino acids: CASSVGTGQETQYF. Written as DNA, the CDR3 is TGTGCCAGCAGTGTTGGGACAGGCCAAGAGACCCAGTACTTC.